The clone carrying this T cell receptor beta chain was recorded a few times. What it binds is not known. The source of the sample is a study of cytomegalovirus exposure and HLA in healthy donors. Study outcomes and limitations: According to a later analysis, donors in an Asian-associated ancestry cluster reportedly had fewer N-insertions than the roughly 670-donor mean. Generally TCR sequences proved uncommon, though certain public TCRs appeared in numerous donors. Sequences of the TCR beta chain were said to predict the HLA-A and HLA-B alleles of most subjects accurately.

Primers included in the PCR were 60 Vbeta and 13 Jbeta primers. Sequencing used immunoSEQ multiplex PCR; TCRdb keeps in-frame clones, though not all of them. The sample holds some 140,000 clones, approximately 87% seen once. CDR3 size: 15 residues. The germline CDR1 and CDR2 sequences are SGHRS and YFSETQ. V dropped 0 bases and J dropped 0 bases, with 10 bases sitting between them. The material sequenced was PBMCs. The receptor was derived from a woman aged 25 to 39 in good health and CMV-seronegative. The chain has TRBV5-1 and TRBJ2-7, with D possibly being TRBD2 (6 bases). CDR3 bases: TGCGCCAGCAGCTTGGAGGCGGGGAGCTCCTACGAGCAGTACTTC. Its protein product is CASSLEAGSSYEQYF.